This T cell receptor (beta chain) is from a study of cytotoxic CD8 clonotypes in ibrutinib-treated CLL. Overall study: Investigators reported roughly 25 partial and 2 complete responses; after median roughly 70 months, roughly 14 patients remained remitted and approximately twelve progressed. Study results and limitations: Rising at ibrutinib response, clonality subsequently fell back toward baseline at progression. Clonality measured at baseline exceeded age-matched healthy donors, tracking circulating CD8+ T-cell counts.

Germline V CDR1 and CDR2: LNHDA, SQIVND (reference sequence). With 6 bases clipped from V and 6 bases from J, the junction kept 6 bases outside the gene matches. The CDR3 spans 14 residues. TCRdb's table, derived via immunoSEQ multiplex PCR, lists solely in-frame clones and lacks some. The sample shows some 120,000 clones, roughly 84% of them seen only once. In its sample, this clone was seen once. Its target is not known. As input for TCR beta libraries, approximately 1.9 micrograms of genomic DNA came from cryopreserved PBMCs. The material was PBMCs, obtained after 24 months of ibrutinib treatment. The clonotype comes from a human donor with chronic lymphocytic leukemia. The V and J genes are TRBV19 and TRBJ2-2; TRBD1 aligns across 8 bases. This CDR3 is CASRSGGAAGELFF. CDR3 DNA: TGTGCCAGTAGGTCAGGGGGCGCGGCCGGGGAGCTGTTTTTT.